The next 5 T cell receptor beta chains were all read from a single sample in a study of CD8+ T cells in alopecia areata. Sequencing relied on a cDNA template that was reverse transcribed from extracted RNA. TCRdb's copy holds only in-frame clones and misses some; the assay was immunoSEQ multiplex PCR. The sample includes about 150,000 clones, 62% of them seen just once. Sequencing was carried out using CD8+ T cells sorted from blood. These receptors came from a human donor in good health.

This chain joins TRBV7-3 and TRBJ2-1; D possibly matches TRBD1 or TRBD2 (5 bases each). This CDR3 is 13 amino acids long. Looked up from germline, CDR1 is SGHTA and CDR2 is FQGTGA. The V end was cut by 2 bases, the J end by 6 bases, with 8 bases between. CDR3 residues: CASSLGGGNEQFF. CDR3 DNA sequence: TGTGCCAGCAGCTTAGGGGGTGGCAATGAGCAGTTCTTC.

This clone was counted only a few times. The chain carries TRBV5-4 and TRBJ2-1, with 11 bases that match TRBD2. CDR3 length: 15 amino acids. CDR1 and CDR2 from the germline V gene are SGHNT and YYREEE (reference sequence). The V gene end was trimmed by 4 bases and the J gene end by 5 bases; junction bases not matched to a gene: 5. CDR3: CASSDTSGGHNEQFF. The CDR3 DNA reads TGTGCCAGCAGCGATACTAGCGGGGGACACAATGAGCAGTTCTTC.

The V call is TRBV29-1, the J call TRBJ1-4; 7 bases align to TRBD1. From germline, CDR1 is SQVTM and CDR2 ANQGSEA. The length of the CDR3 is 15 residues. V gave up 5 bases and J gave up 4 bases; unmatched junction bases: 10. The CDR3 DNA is TGCAGCGTTTCCCGACAGGGAAGTAATAATGAAAAACTGTTTTTT. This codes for CSVSRQGSNNEKLFF.

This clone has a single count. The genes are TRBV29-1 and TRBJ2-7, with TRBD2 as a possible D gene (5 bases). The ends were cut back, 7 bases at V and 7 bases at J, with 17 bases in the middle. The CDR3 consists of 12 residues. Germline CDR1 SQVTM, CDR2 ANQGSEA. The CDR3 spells CSGVAGGDEQYF. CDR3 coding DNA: TGCAGCGGGGTGGCCGGAGGAGATGAGCAGTACTTC.

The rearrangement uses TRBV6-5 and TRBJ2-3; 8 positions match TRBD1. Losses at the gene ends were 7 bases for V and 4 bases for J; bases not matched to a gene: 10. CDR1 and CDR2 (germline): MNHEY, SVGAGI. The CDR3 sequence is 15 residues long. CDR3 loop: CASTRTGTASDTQYF. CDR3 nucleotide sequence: TGTGCCAGCACCAGGACAGGGACAGCGTCAGATACGCAGTATTTT.